These 14 T cell receptor beta chains were sequenced from one sample in a study of PD-1 blockade in classical Hodgkin lymphoma. The time point here: cycle 4 day 1 (C4D1), after 6 weeks of nivolumab. All patients relapsed after autologous stem cell transplantation, and brentuximab vedotin exposure varied. Thawed PBMCs supplied CD8+ T cells via magnetic negative selection. TCRdb's copy holds only in-frame clones and misses some; the assay was immunoSEQ multiplex PCR. This sample has some 20,000 clones, with around four fifths found just once. This sample comprised CD8+ T cells from blood, obtained before the fourth cycle of nivolumab. The receptors were sampled from a human donor with classical Hodgkin lymphoma.

The table lists this clone with a count of one. This sequence joins TRBV7-9 and TRBJ2-7; 9 positions match TRBD1. Germline V gene sequence: CDR1 SEHNR, CDR2 FQNEAQ (reference sequence). V was pared by 5 bases and J by 2 bases, with 4 bases of the junction left unmatched. The CDR3 is 14 residues long. In DNA, the CDR3 is TGTGCCAGCAGCCCGGGACAGGGCCCCTACGAGCAGTACTTC. Its protein is CASSPGQGPYEQYF.

This sequence joins TRBV30 and TRBJ2-7; maybe TRBD2 (5 bases). Trimming stripped 1 base from V and 0 bases from J, with 7 bases between. This CDR3 comprises 13 residues. Germline loops: CDR1 GTSNPN, CDR2 SVGIG (reference sequence). The CDR3 spells CAWSGTLSYEQYF. CDR3 bases: TGTGCCTGGAGTGGGACTCTCTCCTACGAGCAGTACTTC.

The chain joins TRBV14 to TRBJ1-1; 11 positions agree with TRBD1. The CDR3 runs to 16 residues. With 2 bases clipped from V and 8 bases from J, the junction kept 10 bases outside the gene matches. Germline V gives CDR1 SGHDN, CDR2 FVKESK. The DNA of the CDR3 is TGTGCCAGCAGCCAATTTAGGACAGGGGGCGCCGGGGAAGCTTTCTTT. Translated, it gives CASSQFRTGGAGEAFF. Full variable domain (outside the CDR3, taken from reference TRBV14 and TRBJ1-1): EAGVTQFPSHSVIEKGQTVTLRCDPISGHDNLYWYRRVMGKEIKFLLHFVKESKQDESGMPNNRFLAERTGGTYSTLKVQPAELEDSGVYFCASSQFRTGGAGEAFFGQGTRLTVV.

This clone has just one count. In DNA, the CDR3 is TGCGCCAGCAGCTTGGGGGTCTCTGGAAACACCATATATTTT. Translating gives CASSLGVSGNTIYF. The chain carries TRBV5-1 and TRBJ1-3, with no clear D. CDR1 and CDR2 from the germline V gene are SGHRS and YFSETQ. This CDR3 has 14 amino acids. V lost 0 bases to trimming and J lost 0 bases, with 4 bases between them. Filled out from reference TRBV5-1 and TRBJ1-3, the complete variable domain reads KAGVTQTPRYLIKTRGQQVTLSCSPISGHRSVSWYQQTPGQGLQFLFEYFSETQRNKGNFPGRFSGRQFSNSRSEMNVSTLELGDSALYLCASSLGVSGNTIYFGEGSWLTVV.

Written as DNA, the CDR3 is TGTGCCAGCAGCCCGGGGACAGGGGTCTATGGCTACACCTTC. Amino acids: CASSPGTGVYGYTF. This chain uses TRBV9 with TRBJ1-2, with 10 positions matching TRBD1. The CDR3 has 14 residues. The V and J ends lost 4 bases and 4 bases, in that order; junction bases with no gene match: 4. From germline, CDR1 is SGDLS and CDR2 YYNGEE.

The rearrangement links TRBV19 to TRBJ2-7, with D perhaps TRBD1 or TRBD2 (6 bases each). Germline V gene lookup returns CDR1 LNHDA and CDR2 SQIVND (reference sequence). V was shortened by 3 bases and J by 4 bases, with 16 bases between the two germline ends. CDR3 length: 15 residues. As DNA, the CDR3 is TGTGCCAGTAGTATTTCGGGGAGGACAGAATACGAGCAGTACTTC. It encodes CASSISGRTEYEQYF.

The rearrangement links TRBV9 to TRBJ2-2; D unresolved. The CDR3 is 14 residues long. The V end was cut by 0 bases, the J end by 4 bases, with 7 bases between. Germline values: CDR1 SGDLS, CDR2 YYNGEE. CDR3 DNA: TGTGCCAGCAGCGTAGGAGGTATCACCGGGGAGCTGTTTTTT. This translates into CASSVGGITGELFF.

V is TRBV28 and J is TRBJ2-7; D is uncertain. The V end lost 6 bases, the J end lost 2 bases, and 8 bases lay between the germline ends. Germline V CDR1 and CDR2: MDHEN, SYDVKM. The CDR3 consists of 12 residues. The CDR3 is CASSPYPYEQYF. In DNA, the CDR3 is TGTGCCAGCAGCCCCTACCCCTACGAGCAGTACTTC.

The chain has TRBV7-9 and TRBJ2-1, with D unclear. With 1 base removed from V and 4 bases from J, the gap between germline ends came to 5 bases. The CDR3 loop spans 13 amino acids. CDR1 and CDR2 (germline): SEHNR, FQNEAQ (reference sequence). CDR3 region: CASSLEEYNEQFF. The CDR3 DNA is TGTGCCAGCAGCTTAGAGGAATACAATGAGCAGTTCTTC.

About this clone: At one end, the junction sequence differs from germline, possibly due to a read error. The gene calls are TRBV5-5 and TRBJ1-5, with D possibly matching TRBD1 (6 bases). CDR1 and CDR2 from the germline V gene are SGHKS and YYEKEE (reference sequence). The length of the CDR3 is 14 residues. This chain's CDR3 is CASSQDRDIQPQHF. In nucleotides, the CDR3 is TGCGCCAGCAGCCAAGACCGGGACATTCAGCCCCAGCATTTT.

V gene TRBV10-3 combines with J gene TRBJ2-7; 12 bases fit TRBD2. CDR1 is ENHRY, CDR2 SYGVKD, per germline. The CDR3 length is 16 residues. The ends lost 3 bases at V and 3 bases at J; junction bases unmatched: 6. The CDR3 DNA reads TGTGCCATCAGTGACCTGACTAGCGGGGGATACTACGAGCAGTACTTC. This gives the protein CAISDLTSGGYYEQYF.

The chain combines TRBV6-5 with TRBJ2-3; 9 nucleotides align to TRBD2. Germline CDR1 MNHEY, CDR2 SVGAGI. The CDR3 is 15 amino acids. V lost 5 bases and J lost 2; bases outside the gene matches: 5. CDR3 in amino acids: CASSLLAGDTDTQYF. The CDR3 DNA reads TGTGCCAGCAGTCTCTTAGCGGGGGACACAGATACGCAGTATTTT.

In its sample, this clone was seen once. The gene calls are TRBV19 and TRBJ1-5, with TRBD1 as a possible D gene (5 bases). Deletions cut 5 bases from V and 15 bases from J, with 17 bases between. The CDR3 has 12 amino acids. The germline gives CDR1 LNHDA, CDR2 SQIVND (reference sequence). As DNA, the CDR3 is TGTGCCAGTAGTTACGGGGGGTCCCTCTGGCATTTT. This gives the protein CASSYGGSLWHF.

This clone appeared a single time. The chain carries TRBV15 and TRBJ2-3, with D unresolved. This CDR3 has 13 amino acids. V was pared by 0 bases and J by 4 bases, with 5 bases between. CDR1 LNHNV and CDR2 YYDKDF come from the germline V gene (reference sequence). For the CDR3, the DNA is TGTGCCACCAGCAGAGATTACGCAGATACGCAGTATTTT. Its translation: CATSRDYADTQYF.